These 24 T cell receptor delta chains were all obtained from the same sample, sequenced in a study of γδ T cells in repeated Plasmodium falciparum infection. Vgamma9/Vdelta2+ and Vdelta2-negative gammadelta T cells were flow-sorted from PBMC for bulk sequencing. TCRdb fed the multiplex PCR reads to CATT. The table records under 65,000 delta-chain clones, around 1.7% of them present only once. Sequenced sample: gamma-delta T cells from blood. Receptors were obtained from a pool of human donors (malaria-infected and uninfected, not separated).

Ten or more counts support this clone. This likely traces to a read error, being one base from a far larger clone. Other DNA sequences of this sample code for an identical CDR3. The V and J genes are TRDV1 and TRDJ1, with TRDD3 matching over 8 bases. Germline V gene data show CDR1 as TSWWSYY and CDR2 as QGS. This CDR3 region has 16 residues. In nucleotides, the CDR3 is TGTGCCCTTGGTAGGGCTACTCTGGGGGACAACGATAAACTCATCTTT. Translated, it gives CALGRATLGDNDKLIF.

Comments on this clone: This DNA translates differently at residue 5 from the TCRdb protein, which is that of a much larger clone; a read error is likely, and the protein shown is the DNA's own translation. CDR3 DNA: TGTGCTCTTGGGGAACCCCTTTCCTACTGGGGGCTCACCGATAAACTCATCTTT. Translated: CALGEPLSYWGLTDKLIF. The V and J genes are TRDV1 and TRDJ1; D is possibly TRDD3 (8 bases). V gave up 1 base and J gave up 1 base, with 19 bases separating them. The CDR3 is made up of 18 amino acids. The germline V gene has CDR1 TSWWSYY and CDR2 QGS.

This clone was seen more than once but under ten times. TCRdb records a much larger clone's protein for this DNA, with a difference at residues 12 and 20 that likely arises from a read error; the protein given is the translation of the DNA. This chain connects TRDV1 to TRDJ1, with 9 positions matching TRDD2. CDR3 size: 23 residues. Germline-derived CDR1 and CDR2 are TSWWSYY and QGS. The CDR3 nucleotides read TGTGCTCTTGGGGAATGGGCCTTCCTACATATCTGTGGGATGTCAGCTAATCCCGATAGACTCATCTTT. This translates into CALGEWAFLHICGMSANPDRLIF.

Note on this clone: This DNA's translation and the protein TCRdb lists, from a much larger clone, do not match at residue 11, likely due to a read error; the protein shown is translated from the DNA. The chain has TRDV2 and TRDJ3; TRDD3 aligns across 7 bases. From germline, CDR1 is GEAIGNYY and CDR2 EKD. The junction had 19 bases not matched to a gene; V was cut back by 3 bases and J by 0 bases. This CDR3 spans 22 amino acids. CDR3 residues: CACDSGAFTGDPSSWDTRQMFF. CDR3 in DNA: TGTGCCTGTGACTCCGGCGCGTTTACTGGGGACCCGAGCTCCTGGGACACCCGACAGATGTTTTTC.

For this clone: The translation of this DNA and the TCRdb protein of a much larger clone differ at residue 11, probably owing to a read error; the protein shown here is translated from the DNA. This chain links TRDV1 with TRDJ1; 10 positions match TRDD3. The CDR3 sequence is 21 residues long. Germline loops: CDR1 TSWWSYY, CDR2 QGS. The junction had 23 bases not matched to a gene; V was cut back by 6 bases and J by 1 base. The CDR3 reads CALGPLQPSIILGDATDKLIF. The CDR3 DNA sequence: TGTGCTCTTGGTCCCCTCCAACCCTCCATCATACTGGGGGATGCCACCGATAAACTCATCTTT.

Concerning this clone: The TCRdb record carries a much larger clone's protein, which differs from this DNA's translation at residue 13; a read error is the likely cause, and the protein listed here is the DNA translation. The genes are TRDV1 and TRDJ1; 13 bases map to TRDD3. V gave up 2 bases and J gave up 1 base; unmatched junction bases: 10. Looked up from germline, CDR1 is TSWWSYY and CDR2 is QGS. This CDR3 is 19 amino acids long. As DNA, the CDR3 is TGTGCTCTTGGGGAAACCCGAAACTGGGGGATACGCAGCACCGATAAACTCATCTTT. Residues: CALGETRNWGIRSTDKLIF.

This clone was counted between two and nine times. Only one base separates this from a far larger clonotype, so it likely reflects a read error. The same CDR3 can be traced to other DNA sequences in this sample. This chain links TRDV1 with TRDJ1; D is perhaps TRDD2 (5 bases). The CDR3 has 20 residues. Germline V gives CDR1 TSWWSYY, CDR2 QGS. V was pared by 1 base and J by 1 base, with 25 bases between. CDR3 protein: CALGEHPTKGEHRITDKLIF. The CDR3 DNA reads TGTGCTCTTGGGGAACACCCTACGAAGGGAGAACATAGGATCACCGATAAACTCATCTTT.

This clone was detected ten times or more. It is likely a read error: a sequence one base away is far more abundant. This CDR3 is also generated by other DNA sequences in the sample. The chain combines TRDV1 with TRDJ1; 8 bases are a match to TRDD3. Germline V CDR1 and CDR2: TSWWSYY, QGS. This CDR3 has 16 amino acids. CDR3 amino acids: CALGDLLHWGADKLIF. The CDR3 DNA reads TGTGCCCTTGGGGATCTACTGCACTGGGGGGCCGATAAACTCATCTTT.

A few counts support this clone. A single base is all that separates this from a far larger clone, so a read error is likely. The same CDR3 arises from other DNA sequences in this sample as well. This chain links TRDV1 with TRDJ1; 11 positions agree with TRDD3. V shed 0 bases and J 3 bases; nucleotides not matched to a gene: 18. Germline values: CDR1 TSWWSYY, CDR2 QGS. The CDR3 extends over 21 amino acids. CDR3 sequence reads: CALGELHPTPDGGYDPDKLIF. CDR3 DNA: TGTGCTCTTGGGGAACTTCATCCTACCCCAGATGGGGGATACGACCCCGATAAACTCATCTTT.

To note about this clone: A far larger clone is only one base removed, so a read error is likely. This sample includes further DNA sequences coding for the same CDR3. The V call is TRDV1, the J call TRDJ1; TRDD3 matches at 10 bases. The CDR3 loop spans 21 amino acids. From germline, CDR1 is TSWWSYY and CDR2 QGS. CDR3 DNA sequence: TGCGCTCTTGGGGATACTAGGGGGTACTGGGGGATCACGCGGGATGACGATAAACTCATCTTT. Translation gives CALGDTRGYWGITRDDDKLIF.

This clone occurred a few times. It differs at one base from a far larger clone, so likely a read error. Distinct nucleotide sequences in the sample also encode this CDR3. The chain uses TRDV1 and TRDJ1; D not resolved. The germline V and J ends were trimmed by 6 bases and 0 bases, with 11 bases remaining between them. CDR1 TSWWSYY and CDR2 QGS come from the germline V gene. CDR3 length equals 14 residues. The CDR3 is CALGEIEYTDKLIF. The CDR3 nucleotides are TGTGCTCTTGGAGAGATAGAGTACACCGATAAACTCATCTTT.

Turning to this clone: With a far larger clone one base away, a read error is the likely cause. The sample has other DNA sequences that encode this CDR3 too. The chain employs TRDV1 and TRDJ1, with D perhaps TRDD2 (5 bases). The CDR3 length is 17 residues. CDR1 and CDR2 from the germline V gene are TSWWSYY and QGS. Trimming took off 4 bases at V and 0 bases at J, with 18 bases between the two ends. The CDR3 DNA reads TGTGCTCTTGGGGGTATTCCTCGGTTCCGCTACACCGATAAACTCATCTTT. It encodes CALGGIPRFRYTDKLIF.

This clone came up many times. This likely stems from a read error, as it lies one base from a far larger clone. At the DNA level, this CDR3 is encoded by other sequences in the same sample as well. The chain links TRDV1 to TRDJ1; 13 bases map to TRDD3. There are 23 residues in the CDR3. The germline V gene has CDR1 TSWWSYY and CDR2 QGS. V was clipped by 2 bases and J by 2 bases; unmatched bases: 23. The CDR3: CALGEIGGTSSSYWGIRTDKLIF. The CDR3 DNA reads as TGTGCTCTTGGGGAAATTGGGGGGACTTCCTCTTCATACTGGGGGATACGGACCGATAAACTCATCTTT.

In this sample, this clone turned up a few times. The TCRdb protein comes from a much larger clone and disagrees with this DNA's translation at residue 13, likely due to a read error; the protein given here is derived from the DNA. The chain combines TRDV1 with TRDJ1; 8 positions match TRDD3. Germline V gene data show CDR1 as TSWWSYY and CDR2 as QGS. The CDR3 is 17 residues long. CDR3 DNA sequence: TGTGCTCTTAAGAAAGGTAGCTGGGGGAAGTACACCGGTAAACTCATCTTT. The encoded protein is CALKKGSWGKYTGKLIF.

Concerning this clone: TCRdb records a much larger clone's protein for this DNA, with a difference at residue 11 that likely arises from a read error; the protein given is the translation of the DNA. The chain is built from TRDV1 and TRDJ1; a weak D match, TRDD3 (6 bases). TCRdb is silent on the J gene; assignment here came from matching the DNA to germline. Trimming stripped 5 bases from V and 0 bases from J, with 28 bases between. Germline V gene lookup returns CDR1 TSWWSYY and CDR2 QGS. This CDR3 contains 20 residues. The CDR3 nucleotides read TGTGCTCTTGGGACCATCTTTGCCGGGGGAAGTTACTGGTACACCGATAAACTCATCTTT. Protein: CALGTIFAGGSYWYTDKLIF.

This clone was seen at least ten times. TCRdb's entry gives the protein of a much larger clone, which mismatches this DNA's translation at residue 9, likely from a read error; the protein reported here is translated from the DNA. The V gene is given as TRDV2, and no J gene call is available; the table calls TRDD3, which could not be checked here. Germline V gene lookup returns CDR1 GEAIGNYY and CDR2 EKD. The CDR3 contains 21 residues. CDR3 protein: CACDTDNWEIRVLPITPPRIF. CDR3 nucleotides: TGTGCCTGTGACACCGACAACTGGGAGATACGCGTCTTACCAATCACACCCCCTCGGATCTTT.

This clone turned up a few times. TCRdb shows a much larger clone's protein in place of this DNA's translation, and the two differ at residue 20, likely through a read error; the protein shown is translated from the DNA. The CDR3 sequence: CALGLPFLPAGLGDRNRGLTF. The CDR3 region has the DNA TGTGCCCTTGGGCTCCCGTTCCTACCGGCAGGTCTGGGGGATCGCAATCGGGGACTCACCTTT. J is TRDJ1 and V is TRDV1, with 9 bases that match TRDD3. This CDR3 is 21 amino acids long. Germline V gives CDR1 TSWWSYY, CDR2 QGS.

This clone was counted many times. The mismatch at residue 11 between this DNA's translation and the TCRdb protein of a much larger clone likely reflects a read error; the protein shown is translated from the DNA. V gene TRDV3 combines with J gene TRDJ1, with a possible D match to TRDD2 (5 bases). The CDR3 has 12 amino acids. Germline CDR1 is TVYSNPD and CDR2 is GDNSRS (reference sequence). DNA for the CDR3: TGTGCCTTTAAACCCTACACCGATAAACTCACCTTT. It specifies CAFKPYTDKLTF. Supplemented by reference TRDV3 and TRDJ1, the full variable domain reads CDKVTQSSPDQTVASGSEVVLLCTYDTVYSNPDLFWYRIRPDYSFQFVFYGDNSRSEGADFTQGRFSVKHILTQKAFHLVISPVRTEDSATYYCAFKPYTDKLTFGKGTRVTVEP.

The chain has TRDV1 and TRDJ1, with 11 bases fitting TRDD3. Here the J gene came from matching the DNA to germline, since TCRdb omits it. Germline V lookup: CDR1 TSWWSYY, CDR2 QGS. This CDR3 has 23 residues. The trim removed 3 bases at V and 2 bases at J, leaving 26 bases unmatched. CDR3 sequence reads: CALGDHLPNPNWGIALGTDKLIF. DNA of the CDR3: TGTGCTCTTGGGGACCACCTTCCAAACCCCAACTGGGGGATAGCATTAGGGACCGATAAACTCATCTTT.

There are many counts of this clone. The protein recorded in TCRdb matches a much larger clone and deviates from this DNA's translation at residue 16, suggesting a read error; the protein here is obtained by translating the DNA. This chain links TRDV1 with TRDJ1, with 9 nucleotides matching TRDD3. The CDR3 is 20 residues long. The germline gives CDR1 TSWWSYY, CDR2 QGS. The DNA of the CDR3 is TGTGCTCTTGGGGAGGCTAGGAGGCTGGGGGATCCTTGGTACACCAATAAACTCATCTTT. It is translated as CALGEARRLGDPWYTNKLIF.

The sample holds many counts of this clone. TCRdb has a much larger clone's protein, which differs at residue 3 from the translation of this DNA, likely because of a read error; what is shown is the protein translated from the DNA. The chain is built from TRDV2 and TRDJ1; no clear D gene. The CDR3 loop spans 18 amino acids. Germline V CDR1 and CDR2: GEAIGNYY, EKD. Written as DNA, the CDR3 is TGTGCCCGTGACACCTCTTACATAGAAGTCATCCACACCGATAAACTCATCTTT. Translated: CARDTSYIEVIHTDKLIF.

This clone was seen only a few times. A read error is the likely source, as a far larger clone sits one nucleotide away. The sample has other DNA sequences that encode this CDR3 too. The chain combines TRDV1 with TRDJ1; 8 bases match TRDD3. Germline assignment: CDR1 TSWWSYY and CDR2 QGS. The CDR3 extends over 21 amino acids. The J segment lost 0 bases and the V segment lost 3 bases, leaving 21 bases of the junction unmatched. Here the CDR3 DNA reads TGTGCTCTTGGGGAGCTAACCTTCGGTCGACTACTGGGGGCGTACACCGATAAACTCATCTTT. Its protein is CALGELTFGRLLGAYTDKLIF.

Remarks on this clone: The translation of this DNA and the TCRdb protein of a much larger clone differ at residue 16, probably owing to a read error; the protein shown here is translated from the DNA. The CDR3 spells CAFSYPFSRGRGMHSVQLFF. CDR3 in DNA: TGTGCCTTTAGCTATCCCTTTTCGCGAGGACGGGGGATGCATTCAGTACAACTCTTCTTT. The chain couples TRDV3 to TRDJ2; 7 bases line up with TRDD3. Germline matching of the DNA provided the J gene here, since TCRdb leaves it blank. The CDR3 is made up of 20 amino acids. V trimming: 0 bases; J trimming: 10 bases; junction bases outside the gene matches: 29. Germline V gene data show CDR1 as TVYSNPD and CDR2 as GDNSRS (reference sequence).

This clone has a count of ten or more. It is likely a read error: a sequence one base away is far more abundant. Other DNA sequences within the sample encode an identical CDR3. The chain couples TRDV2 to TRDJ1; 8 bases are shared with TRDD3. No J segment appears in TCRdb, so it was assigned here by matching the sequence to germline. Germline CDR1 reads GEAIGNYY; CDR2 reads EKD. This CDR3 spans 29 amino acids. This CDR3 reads CACDPAFRPNGVEPLLGADADLYTDKLIF. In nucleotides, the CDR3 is TGTGCCTGTGACCCTGCCTTCCGGCCCAATGGAGTAGAGCCCTTACTGGGGGCCGACGCTGACCTATACACAGATAAACTCATCTTT.